Here is one T cell receptor beta chain with its context. The antigen remains unidentified. Measured with immunoSEQ multiplex PCR; TCRdb has only the in-frame clones, and not every one. This sample yields 60,000 to 85,000 clones, of which 77% are seen a single time; roughly 1.6% belongs to the top ten. This entry belongs to a study of OX40 agonist ivuxolimab in advanced cancers. Whole-study context: Ivuxolimab, an agonistic anti-OX40 (CD134) antibody, was given to patients.

CDR3 length: 13 residues. Germline lookup yields CDR1 MNHEY and CDR2 SVGAGI. Trimming stripped 9 bases from V and 0 bases from J, with 9 bases between. Findings and caveats of the study: Fewer expanded clones were found on average in CD4+ than in CD8+ T cells.

Specimen: CD4+ or CD8+ T cells sorted from blood, collected in a trial of the OX40 agonist ivuxolimab. The clonotype was recovered from an adult with an advanced solid tumor such as melanoma, head and neck, liver or kidney cancer. This chain links TRBV6-5 with TRBJ1-3, with D unresolved. CDR3: CASRSSSGNTIYF. The CDR3 DNA sequence: TGTGCCAGTCGGAGCAGCTCTGGAAACACCATATATTTT.